The clone carrying this T cell receptor (beta chain) was detected only a few times. PCR was performed a second time for 7 to 11 cycles using a sample-barcoded 5' primer and a J-beta primer mix. Each of the cDNA molecules was tagged by a template-switch adaptor with 12 random nucleotides. TCRdb recomputed calls from the 5' RACE reads with MiXCR, one row per CDR3 protein. The sample contains around 620,000 distinct CDR3 sequences, 25% to 30% of which appear only once. The sample comes from a study of blood T cells in healthy people across ages. CDR1 is SGHTA, CDR2 FQGNSA, per germline. The germline V and J ends were trimmed by 1 base and 4 bases, with 6 bases remaining between them. This CDR3 region has 13 residues.

The chain is built from TRBV7-2 and TRBJ2-3; no clear D gene. Sequences were obtained from blood. This clonotype was sampled from a woman aged 70-85 years in good health. This chain's CDR3 is CASSLGNADTQYF. In DNA form, the CDR3 reads TGTGCCAGCAGCTTAGGGAACGCAGATACGCAGTATTTT.